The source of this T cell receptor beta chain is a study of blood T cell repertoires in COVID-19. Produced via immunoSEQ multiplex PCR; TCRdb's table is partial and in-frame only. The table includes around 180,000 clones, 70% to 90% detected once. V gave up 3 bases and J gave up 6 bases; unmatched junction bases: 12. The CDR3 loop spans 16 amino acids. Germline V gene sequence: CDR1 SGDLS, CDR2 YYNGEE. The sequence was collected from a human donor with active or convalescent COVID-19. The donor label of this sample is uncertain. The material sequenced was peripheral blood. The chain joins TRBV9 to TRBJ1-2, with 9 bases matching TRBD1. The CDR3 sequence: CASSAGLTGGTNGYTF. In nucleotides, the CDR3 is TGTGCCAGCAGCGCTGGGTTAACAGGGGGCACGAATGGCTACACCTTC.